What follows are 11 T cell receptor beta chains derived from one specimen sequenced in a study of T cells in Graves' hyperthyroidism and ophthalmopathy. RNA transcripts yielded amplified TCR beta CDR3 regions. Initially, a first-round RT-PCR of the TCR CDR3 employed the HTBI primer set. TCRdb itself ran the multiplex PCR reads through MiXCR, one entry per CDR3 protein. The data hold around 300,000 distinct CDR3 sequences, with approximately 15% observed a single time. Input material: blood. The receptor source for this set is a middle-aged woman with Graves' hyperthyroidism.

This clonotype was counted many times. The chain couples TRBV24-1 to TRBJ2-1; no clear D gene. The V gene lost 2 bases and the J gene lost 8 bases, with 6 bases spanning the gap. The CDR3 consists of 12 residues. Germline CDR1 reads KGHDR; CDR2 reads SFDVKD. In nucleotides, the CDR3 is TGTGCCACCAGTGATTCGTCGGATGAGCAGTTCTTC. This translates into CATSDSSDEQFF.

This chain links TRBV29-1 with TRBJ1-2; 7 bases map to TRBD1. CDR1 is SQVTM and CDR2 is ANQGSEA in the germline V gene. The CDR3 has 14 amino acids. J was trimmed by 5 bases and V by 3 bases; bases with no gene match: 9. CDR3 nucleotide sequence: TGCAGCGTTGAGCACAGGGGAGTTGGGTATGGCTACACCTTC. This sequence encodes CSVEHRGVGYGYTF.

Details on this clonotype: A much larger clone sits a single nucleotide away, making a read error possible. V is TRBV9 and J is TRBJ1-1; TRBD1 is a possible D gene (5 bases). The germline V gene encodes CDR1 SGDLS and CDR2 YYNGEE. CDR3 length: 15 amino acids. Trimming cost V 0 bases and J 4 bases, with 13 bases left between them. The CDR3: CASSVVGEMSTEAFF. The CDR3 DNA reads TGTGCCAGCAGCGTAGTGGGGGAAATGAGCACTGAAGCTTTCTTT.

This clonotype was observed a few times. This sequence joins TRBV20-1 and TRBJ2-2; D may be TRBD1 (8 bases). The CDR3 contains 14 residues. V was clipped by 5 bases and J by 4 bases, with 14 bases between them. Germline V gene data show CDR1 as DFQATT and CDR2 as SNEGSKA (reference sequence). CDR3 coding DNA: TGCAGTGCTGTACAGGGGGGGAGCACCGGGGAGCTGTTTTTT. Its translation: CSAVQGGSTGELFF.

The chain couples TRBV7-2 to TRBJ2-7, with 9 bases fitting TRBD1. Germline assignment: CDR1 SGHTA and CDR2 FQGNSA. V was pared by 1 base and J by 0 bases, with 4 bases of the junction left unmatched. This CDR3 region has 16 residues. This CDR3 is CASSLGGGQGSYEQYF. Written as DNA, the CDR3 is TGTGCCAGCAGCTTAGGGGGGGGACAGGGCTCCTACGAGCAGTACTTC.

In its sample, this clonotype was seen many times. This sequence joins TRBV3-1 and TRBJ1-4; 7 bases agree with TRBD1. The CDR3 covers 15 residues. V lost 1 base to trimming and J lost 5 bases; unmatched junction nucleotides: 4. CDR1 and CDR2 (germline): LGHDT, YNNKEL (reference sequence). The CDR3 bases are TGTGCCAGCAGCCAAGCCGGGACAGCAAATGAAAAACTGTTTTTT. Amino acid sequence: CASSQAGTANEKLFF.

The gene calls are TRBV30 and TRBJ2-1; D unclear. The CDR3 is 11 residues long. The germline V gene has CDR1 GTSNPN and CDR2 SVGIG (reference sequence). The V and J ends lost 1 base and 8 bases respectively, with 6 bases between them. The chain's CDR3 is CAWSGIDEQFF. The DNA for the CDR3 is TGTGCCTGGAGTGGAATCGATGAGCAGTTCTTC.

This clonotype came up many times. The chain has TRBV11-1 and TRBJ2-7, with TRBD2 matching 10 bases. The CDR3 has 13 amino acids. The trim removed 8 bases at V and 4 bases at J, leaving 5 bases unmatched. The germline V gene encodes CDR1 SGHAT and CDR2 FQDESV (reference sequence). The CDR3 reads CASRASGSYEQYF. The DNA of the CDR3 is TGTGCCAGCCGTGCTAGCGGGAGTTACGAGCAGTACTTC.

The table lists this clonotype with many counts. The chain has TRBV28 and TRBJ2-7; 10 nucleotides line up with TRBD1. Per the germline V gene, CDR1 is MDHEN and CDR2 is SYDVKM. Unmatched junction bases numbered 8, after V lost 6 bases and J lost 3 bases. The CDR3 sequence is 15 residues long. The DNA for the CDR3 is TGTGCCAGCAGACTCCTGGACAGGGGGATCTACGAGCAGTACTTC. Its translation is CASRLLDRGIYEQYF.

Note on this clonotype: A much larger clone differs by one base, so this may be a read error. This chain's CDR3 is CAGSVSRGVADTQYF. The CDR3 DNA reads as TGTGCCGGCAGCGTTAGCAGGGGAGTTGCAGATACGCAGTATTTT. This chain uses TRBV9 with TRBJ2-3; possible D gene TRBD1, 6 bases. The CDR3 loop spans 15 amino acids. The germline gives CDR1 SGDLS, CDR2 YYNGEE.

This clonotype was recorded at least ten times. V and J are TRBV30 and TRBJ2-3; 8 bases align to TRBD2. CDR3 length equals 15 residues. In germline, CDR1 is GTSNPN, CDR2 SVGIG (reference sequence). With V trimmed by 2 bases and J by 0 bases, 4 bases remained unmatched. The CDR3 nucleotides are TGTGCCTGGAGTCCCCTAGCGGGCAGCACAGATACGCAGTATTTT. Translation: CAWSPLAGSTDTQYF.